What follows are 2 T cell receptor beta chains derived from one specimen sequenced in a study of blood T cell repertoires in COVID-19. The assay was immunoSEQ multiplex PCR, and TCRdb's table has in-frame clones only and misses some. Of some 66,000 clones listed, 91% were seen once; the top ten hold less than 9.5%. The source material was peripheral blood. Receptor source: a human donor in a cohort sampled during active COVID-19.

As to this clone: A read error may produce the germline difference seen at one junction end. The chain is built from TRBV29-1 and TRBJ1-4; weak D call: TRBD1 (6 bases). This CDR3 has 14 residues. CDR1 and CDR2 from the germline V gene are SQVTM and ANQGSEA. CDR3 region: CSVEEGDTGEKLFF. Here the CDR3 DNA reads TGCAGCGTGGAAGAGGGGGACACAGGTGAAAAACTGTTTTTT.

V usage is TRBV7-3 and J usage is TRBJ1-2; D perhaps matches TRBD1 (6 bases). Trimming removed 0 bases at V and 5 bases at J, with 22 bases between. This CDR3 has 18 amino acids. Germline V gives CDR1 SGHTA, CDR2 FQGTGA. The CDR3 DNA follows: TGTGCCAGCAGCTTAACTCCAGGCGGGGGCGTGGGTTCTTATGGCTACACCTTC. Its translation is CASSLTPGGGVGSYGYTF. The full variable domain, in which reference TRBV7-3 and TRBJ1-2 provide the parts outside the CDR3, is GAGVSQTPSNKVTEKGKYVELRCDPISGHTALYWYRQSLGQGPEFLIYFQGTGAADDSGLPNDRFFAVRPEGSVSTLKIQRTERGDSAVYLCASSLTPGGGVGSYGYTFGSGTRLTVV.